Sequencing of this T cell receptor beta chain was carried out in a study of shared clonotypes between healthy human individuals (dated by TCRdb to 2019 to 2021). About the investigation overall: The cohort included three men and two women between 18 and 49 years of age. For each donor, CD4 naive and CD4 memory were each run on three plates, CD8 naive on two plates, and CD8 memory on one plate. To estimate repertoire size and how much clonotype sharing occurs between individuals, the study deeply sequenced the blood TCR repertoires of five healthy adults. Different laboratories and diverse techniques were used to prepare libraries and sequence TCR repertoires, to increase sequencing depth and limit assay-specific biases. Per donor, leukapheresis produced somewhere between about 0.8 and 9 billion PBMCs. Broad study findings and their caveats: Based on pairwise subsampling, the degree of clonotype sharing among donors was expected to be affected by sequencing depth. Sharing across a few donors was observed for around 5% of naive CD4, around 3.5% of naive CD8, 2% to 2.5% of memory CD4, and approximately 0.41% of memory CD8 clonotypes. Sampling was restricted to blood, and TCR repertoires in tissue are likely to differ from TCR repertoires in blood. Estimated clonotype richness was generally larger for naive than for memory subsets. Even with the large sequencing depth, rarefaction of the sorted-subset datasets indicated that sequencing was incomplete. Clonotypes shared by all four sorted-subset donors showed higher generation probabilities than non-shared clonotypes. Because the study included only a small number of donors, the genetic and exposure-history diversity represented was limited.

Including cysteine and phenylalanine, the CDR3 has 13 amino acids. The read is trimmed to its CDR3 DNA, 39 bases read in frame from base 1. CDR1 and CDR2 (MNHEY, SVGAGI) derive from the germline V gene. Cut back by 8 bases and 3 bases, the V and J ends lie 13 bases apart. Healthy HIV-negative adults with no recently reported acute infections or vaccinations were included as donors. All donors were Caucasian adults living in Nashville, Tennessee, USA. Magnetic negative selection was used to enrich CD4+ T cells, after which naive cells were positively selected on CD45RA and the negative fraction became the memory subset. After blood collection by leukapheresis, PBMCs were isolated using Ficoll-Histopaque density gradient centrifugation and then cryopreserved in the vapor phase of liquid nitrogen. Analytical flow cytometry was used to check the purity and quantity of each magnetically sorted T cell population. Each sorted fraction had its genomic DNA isolated and then quantified by UV absorbance on a Nanodrop 2000c.

Regarding this clone: Its recognized antigen is unknown. Nothing much larger sits one base from this clone, and base qualities are not available.

Using the deep immunoSEQ assay, multiplex PCR amplified TCR CDR3 regions from genomic DNA. Genomic DNA extracted from each cell subset was distributed evenly over all wells of several immunoSEQ 96-well plates, and each plate served as one replicate. For sorted subsets, roughly 200 ng of genomic DNA, equivalent to around 31,000 T cell genomes, went into each replicate PCR. The purified libraries were quantified using a Qubit 3.0 fluorometer, sized with a Bioanalyzer 2100, and then quantified again using the KAPA Library Quantification kit. Every immunoSEQ 96-well plate was sequenced on a separate single-read 150-cycle Illumina NextSeq 550 flow cell. The source study handled its data this way. Because the immunoSEQ output included only junctional sequences and no quality scores, the filtering could not be the same as the filtering used for full-length reads. To assign V/J genes and CDR3, sequences were annotated using PyIR, a Python wrapper for IgBLAST v1.9, with IMGT germline references. Reads were filtered out if the reads had weak V/J assignments (E-value above 1e-6), no CDR3, stop codons, out-of-frame junctions, or ambiguous translated residues. V3J clonotypes were defined by identical inferred V gene, J gene, and CDR3 amino acid sequence. Percentage overlap between repertoires was computed as shared unique clonotypes divided by the size of the smaller repertoire. Richness of each repertoire was evaluated using RTK rarefaction, the Chao1 estimator, and Recon v2.1 estimates of unobserved clonotypes. OLGA was used to compute generation probabilities for all TCRbeta clonotypes that the gDNA method yielded from a few donors. TCRdb's version of the immuneACCESS table is confined to in-frame rearrangements and falls short of the full clone set. An unresolved V gene accounts for under half of the shortfall where checked; the remainder is of unknown origin. The D gene and trimming were derived from the DNA, and the V and J assignments and clone size from that table. Here the sample has more than 2 million clones; 95% occur a single time. The ten largest account for roughly 0.13% of the sample.

The sample consisted of naive CD4+ T cells sorted from blood. Taken with the paper, the label for cell subset or site translates to: CD45RA+ positively selected. The receptor was derived from a man between 18 and 29 years old in good health. The sequence links TRBV6-5 to TRBJ1-1; the best D guess is TRBD1, with 5 bases matching. The CDR3 in this case is CASHRRYDTEAFF. The DNA sequence follows: TGTGCCAGCCACAGGAGGTACGACACTGAAGCTTTCTTT.